A single sample is the source of the 11 T cell receptor beta chains below, sequenced in a study of response to subunit inactivated influenza vaccine. MiXCR was run by TCRdb on the RT-PCR reads, yielding one entry per CDR3 protein. The sample lists almost 250,000 distinct CDR3 sequences, 12% occurring once. This sample comprised non-naive T cells sorted from PBMCs, obtained 14 days before vaccination. These receptors were taken from a man aged 45-65 years who received an inactivated influenza vaccine.

The V and J genes are TRBV5-6 and TRBJ2-3, with 12 bases that match TRBD2. The germline V gene has CDR1 SGHDT and CDR2 YYEEEE. J was trimmed by 5 bases and V by 0 bases; bases with no gene match: 7. The CDR3 extends over 17 amino acids. CDR3 protein: CASSLAASGGAGDTQYF. The CDR3 DNA reads TGTGCCAGCAGCTTGGCCGCTAGCGGGGGGGCTGGAGATACGCAGTATTTT.

The chain has TRBV4-3 and TRBJ2-3; 7 bases line up with TRBD1. Germline V lookup: CDR1 LGHNA, CDR2 YSLEER. The junction had 5 bases not matched to a gene; V was cut back by 1 base and J by 4 bases. The CDR3 spans 15 residues. The CDR3: CASSQGRQGPDTQYF. CDR3 bases: TGCGCCAGCAGCCAAGGTCGACAGGGCCCAGATACGCAGTATTTT.

The rearrangement uses TRBV5-5 and TRBJ2-7; 7 bases line up with TRBD1. From germline, CDR1 is SGHKS and CDR2 YYEKEE (reference sequence). The CDR3 length is 15 residues. V was pared by 4 bases and J by 1 base, with 8 bases of the junction left unmatched. CDR3 sequence: CASSAYLTGSYEQYF. CDR3 nucleotide sequence: TGTGCCAGCAGCGCGTACCTGACAGGGTCCTACGAGCAGTACTTC.

In this sample, this clonotype turned up many times. V gene TRBV12-3 or TRBV12-4 combines with J gene TRBJ1-1; 9 nucleotides line up with TRBD1. The CDR3 spans 15 residues. After removal of 5 bases from V and 5 bases from J, the junction contained 9 bases not matched to a gene. CDR3 nucleotides: TGTGCCAGCAGTCCAGGCGGGACAGGGAAAACTGAAGCTTTCTTT. This sequence encodes CASSPGGTGKTEAFF.

In its sample, this clonotype was seen many times. The V call is TRBV29-1, the J call TRBJ2-3; 10 bases match TRBD1. In germline, CDR1 is SQVTM, CDR2 ANQGSEA. The CDR3 extends over 13 amino acids. V shed 6 bases, J shed 7 bases, and the junction held 7 bases outside the gene matches. The CDR3 loop reads CSVRDRGGNTQYF. The CDR3, as DNA: TGCAGCGTGAGGGACAGGGGAGGGAATACGCAGTATTTT.

The chain uses TRBV6-4 and TRBJ1-2; 12 positions agree with TRBD1. The CDR3 runs 15 residues. The germline gives CDR1 MRHNA, CDR2 SNTAGT. The trim removed 9 bases at V and 2 bases at J, leaving 7 bases unmatched. The DNA for the CDR3 is TGTGCCAGTTCCCCGGGACAGGGGGCCAACTATGGCTACACCTTC. It encodes CASSPGQGANYGYTF.

This clonotype was observed once. The junction does not match germline at one end; this may be a read error. The chain carries TRBV18 and TRBJ2-3; perhaps TRBD1 as D (5 bases). The CDR3 is made up of 15 amino acids. Germline V CDR1 and CDR2: KGHSH, LQKENI. CDR3 nucleotides: TGTGCCAGCTCACAACCGGCCTTGGACACAGATACGCAGAATTTT. Translation gives CASSQPALDTDTQNF.

This chain connects TRBV2 to TRBJ2-7, with 7 bases identical to TRBD2. The CDR3 totals 14 residues. The V segment lost 6 bases and the J segment 0 bases; nucleotides outside the gene matches: 5. The V gene's germline CDR1 is SNHLY and CDR2 FYNNEI. CDR3 in amino acids: CASRWGGSSYEQYF. CDR3 nucleotides: TGTGCCAGCAGGTGGGGGGGTAGCTCCTACGAGCAGTACTTC.

V usage is TRBV21-1 and J usage is TRBJ2-1; TRBD1 is the table's D call, not checked against the DNA. TRBV21-1 constitutes a pseudogene. The CDR3 sequence is 17 residues long. The CDR3 spells CASSKERAEVGGWVQFF. DNA for the CDR3: TGTGCCAGCAGCAAAGAAAGGGCAGAGGTGGGGGGGTGGGTGCAGTTCTTC.

This clonotype was detected only a few times. This chain uses TRBV14 with TRBJ2-3; 8 nucleotides match TRBD1. V lost 4 bases and J lost 6; bases outside the gene matches: 6. The V gene's germline CDR1 is SGHDN and CDR2 FVKESK. The CDR3 consists of 14 residues. Here the CDR3 DNA reads TGTGCCAGCAGCCCGACAGGGGAAGGGGATACGCAGTATTTT. Amino acids: CASSPTGEGDTQYF.

In this sample, this clonotype turned up many times. The V call is TRBV20-1, the J call TRBJ2-1; 7 nucleotides agree with TRBD1. V dropped 5 bases and J dropped 5; count of bases not matched to a gene: 15. CDR3 length equals 16 residues. In germline, CDR1 is DFQATT, CDR2 SNEGSKA (reference sequence). The CDR3 sequence: CSALLLQGTMNNEQFF. DNA for the CDR3: TGCAGTGCTCTCTTGTTACAGGGGACAATGAACAATGAGCAGTTCTTC.